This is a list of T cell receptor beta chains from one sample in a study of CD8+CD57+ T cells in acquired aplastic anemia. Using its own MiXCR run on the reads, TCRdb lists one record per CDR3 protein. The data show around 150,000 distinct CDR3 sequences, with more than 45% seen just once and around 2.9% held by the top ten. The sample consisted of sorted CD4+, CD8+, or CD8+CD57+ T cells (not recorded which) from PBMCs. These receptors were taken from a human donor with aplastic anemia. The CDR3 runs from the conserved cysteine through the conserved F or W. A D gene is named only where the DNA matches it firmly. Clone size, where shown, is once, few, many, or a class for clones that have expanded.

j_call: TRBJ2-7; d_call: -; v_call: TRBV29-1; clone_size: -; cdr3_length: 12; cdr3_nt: TGCAGCGTTGGCAGAGTTACCTACGAGCAGTACTTC; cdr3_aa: CSVGRVTYEQYF
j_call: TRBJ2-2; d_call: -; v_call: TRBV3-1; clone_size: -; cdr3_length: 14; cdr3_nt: TGTGCCAGCAGGTACAGGACGAACACCGGGGAGCTGTTTTTT; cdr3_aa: CASRYRTNTGELFF
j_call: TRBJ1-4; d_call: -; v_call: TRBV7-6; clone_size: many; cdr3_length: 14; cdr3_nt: TGTGCCAGCAGCTTAGTCATTCAGGATGAAAAACTGTTTTTT; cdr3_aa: CASSLVIQDEKLFF
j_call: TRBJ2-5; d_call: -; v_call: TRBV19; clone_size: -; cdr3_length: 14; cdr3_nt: TGTGCCAGTAGTGACCTGGAGGGCCAAGAGACCCAGTACTTC; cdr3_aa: CASSDLEGQETQYF
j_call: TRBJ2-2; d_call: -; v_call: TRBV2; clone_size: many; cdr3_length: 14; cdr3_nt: TGTGCCGGCTCTTGGGGGAGGTCCCCCGGGGAGCTGTTTTTT; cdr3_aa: CAGSWGRSPGELFF
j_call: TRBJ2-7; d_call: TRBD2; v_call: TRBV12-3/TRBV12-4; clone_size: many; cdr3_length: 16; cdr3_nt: TGTGCCAGCAGTTTAGCGCTACTAGCGGGAGTCTACGAGCAGTACTTC; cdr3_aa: CASSLALLAGVYEQYF
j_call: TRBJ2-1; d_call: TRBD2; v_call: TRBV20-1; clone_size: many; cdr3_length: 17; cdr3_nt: TGCAGTGCCCCCGGTGGACTAGCGGGAGTTTCCTACAATGAGCAGTTCTTC; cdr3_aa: CSAPGGLAGVSYNEQFF
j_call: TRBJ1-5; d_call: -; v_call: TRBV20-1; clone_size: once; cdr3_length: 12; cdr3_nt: TGCAGTGCCCTTCAGGGAGATCAGCCCCAGCATTTT; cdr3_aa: CSALQGDQPQHF
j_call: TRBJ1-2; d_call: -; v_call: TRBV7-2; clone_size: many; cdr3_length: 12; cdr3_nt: TGTGCCAGCAGCTTAGATACCTATGGCTACACCTTC; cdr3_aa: CASSLDTYGYTF
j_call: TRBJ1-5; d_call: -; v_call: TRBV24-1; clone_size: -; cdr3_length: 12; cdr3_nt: TGTGCCACCAGTGGGGGACTACAGCCCCAGCATTTT; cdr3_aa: CATSGGLQPQHF
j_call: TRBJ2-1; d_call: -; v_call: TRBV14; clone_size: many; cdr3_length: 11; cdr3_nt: TGTGCCAGCAGCCAAGCCAATGAGCAGTTCTTC; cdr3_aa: CASSQANEQFF
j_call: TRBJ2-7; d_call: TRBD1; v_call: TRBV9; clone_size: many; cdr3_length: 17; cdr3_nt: TGTGCCAGCAGCGTAGCTAGTACGGGGACAGGAATCTACGAGCAGTACTTC; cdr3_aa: CASSVASTGTGIYEQYF
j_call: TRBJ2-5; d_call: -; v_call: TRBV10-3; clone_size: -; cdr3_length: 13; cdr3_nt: TGTGCCATCGGTGGTCAGCAAAAAGAGACCCAGTACTTC; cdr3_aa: CAIGGQQKETQYF
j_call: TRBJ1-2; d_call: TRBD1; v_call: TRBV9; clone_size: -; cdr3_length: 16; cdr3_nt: TGTGCCAGCAGCGTAGGAACGACAGGGGGGAAGGATGGCTACACCTTC; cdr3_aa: CASSVGTTGGKDGYTF
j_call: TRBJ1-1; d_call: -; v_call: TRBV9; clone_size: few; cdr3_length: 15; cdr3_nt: TGTGCCAGCAGCAGGGCGGGGGATTCGGGTACTGAAGCTTTCTTT; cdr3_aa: CASSRAGDSGTEAFF
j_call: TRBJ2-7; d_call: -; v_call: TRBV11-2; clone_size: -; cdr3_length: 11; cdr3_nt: TGTGCCAGCAGCTTAGTTAACGAGCAGTACTTC; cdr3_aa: CASSLVNEQYF
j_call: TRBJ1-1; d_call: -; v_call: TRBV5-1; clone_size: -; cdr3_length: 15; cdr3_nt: TGCGCCAGCAGCTCCCGGGGGCGGACGAACACTGGAGCTTTCTTT; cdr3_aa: CASSSRGRTNTGAFF